This TCR beta chain was profiled in a study of CD8 T cells in Susac syndrome. Study as a whole: Clinical remission applied to under ten sequenced Susac syndrome patients, and about six had active disease. Treatment at blood withdrawal was none, corticosteroids, or intravenous immunoglobulin alone in Susac syndrome patients.

For this clonotype: Its antigen is undetermined.

Study-wide findings and caveats: The TCR sequencing and HLA analysis in the study involved a relatively small number of individuals, as the study acknowledged.

CDR1 MDHEN and CDR2 SYDVKM come from the germline V gene. V was trimmed by 5 bases and J by 0 bases, leaving 11 bases between them. This CDR3 is 15 amino acids long. Random hexamers were used to reverse transcribe roughly 0.5 to 1 ug of RNA. The TCR beta CDR3 was amplified by immunoSEQ multiplex PCR across 54 Vbeta, 13 Jbeta. TCRdb fed the immunoSEQ multiplex PCR reads into MiXCR, producing one record per CDR3 protein. Counted here are 150,000 to 200,000 distinct CDR3 sequences, 91% occurring once; the ten biggest clones make up about 0.1%. The sample taken for sequencing was CD4+ T cells from PBMCs. The chain combines TRBV28 with TRBJ1-3, with D hard to call. This receptor was taken from a human donor with Susac syndrome. This CDR3 reads CASSPSGLSGNTIYF. The CDR3 DNA follows: TGTGCCAGCAGTCCTTCTGGGCTCTCTGGAAACACCATATATTTT.